The 21 T cell receptor beta chains presented below share a single source sample, sequenced in a study of blood T cells in healthy people across ages. The use of a sample-barcoded 5' primer and a J-beta primer mix characterized a second PCR of roughly 6 to 12 cycles. Each CDR3 protein is one row after TCRdb ran MiXCR on the 5' RACE reads. This sample has 780,000 or so distinct CDR3 sequences; 56% occur once, and the top ten carry around a quarter. Input material: blood. The receptors stem from a man aged 35 to 55 in good health.

The rearrangement links TRBV10-2 to TRBJ2-5; TRBD1 matches 9 bases. Losses at the gene ends were 3 bases for V and 7 bases for J; bases not matched to a gene: 18. This CDR3 is 18 amino acids long. Germline V lookup: CDR1 WSHSY, CDR2 SAAADI. DNA for the CDR3: TGCGCCAGCAGTGATTCTCTCTATCGTGGGGACAGGGTTACGACCCAGTACTTC. This gives the protein CASSDSLYRGDRVTTQYF.

The chain employs TRBV6-2 or TRBV6-3 and TRBJ2-7; D is possibly TRBD2 (5 bases). The J call is in doubt because the DNA end fits TRBJ2-4 better. Germline values: CDR1 MNHEY, CDR2 SVGEGT. The CDR3 contains 13 residues. The CDR3 DNA reads as TGTGCCAGCAGTTACTCGGAGGAGAACATTCAGTACTTC. Its protein is CASSYSEENIQYF.

CDR3 DNA: TGTGCCAGCAGTGGGAGGGGTGGGGGCGGCACCGGGGAGCTGTTTTTT. The encoded protein is CASSGRGGGGTGELFF. The chain uses TRBV2 and TRBJ2-2; D is possibly TRBD1 or TRBD2 (6 bases each). V lost 4 bases, J lost 4 bases, and 16 bases lay in between. The CDR3 totals 16 residues. Germline values: CDR1 SNHLY, CDR2 FYNNEI.

The chain joins TRBV21-1 to TRBJ2-2; the tabulated D call, TRBD1, remains unverified against the DNA. TRBV21-1 is shown as a pseudogene. The CDR3 has 15 amino acids. The CDR3 sequence: CASSIRQGRAGELFF. CDR3 coding DNA: TGTGCCAGCAGCATTCGACAGGGAAGGGCCGGGGAGCTGTTTTTT.

This clonotype was seen only once. The V and J genes are TRBV29-1 and TRBJ2-7; 9 positions match TRBD1. This CDR3 region has 13 residues. Per germline, CDR1 SQVTM and CDR2 ANQGSEA. CDR3 DNA sequence: TGCGGCGCTCCGACAGGGGGAGGCTACGAGCAGTACTTC. Translation: CGAPTGGGYEQYF.

The CDR3 DNA reads TGTGCCAGCACCAAAGACAGGGTTGGCGGCACTGAAGCTTTCTTT. Encoded protein: CASTKDRVGGTEAFF. The rearrangement uses TRBV2 and TRBJ1-1; 7 nucleotides agree with TRBD1. This CDR3 spans 15 amino acids. After removal of 7 bases from V and 4 bases from J, the junction contained 12 bases not matched to a gene. CDR1 and CDR2 from the germline V gene are SNHLY and FYNNEI.

This clonotype was counted only a few times. V gene TRBV21-1 combines with J gene TRBJ2-5. TRBV21-1 is a known pseudogene. The CDR3 length is 15 residues. The CDR3 DNA sequence: TGTGCCAGCACCCAACGCCAGGACGTCCAAGAGACCCAGTACTTC. It specifies CASTQRQDVQETQYF.

This clonotype occurred once. CDR3 nucleotides: TGCGCCAGCAGCTTTAACCCTGACTCCTACAATGAGCAGTACTTC. This sequence encodes CASSFNPDSYNEQYF. The chain recombines TRBV5-1 with TRBJ2-1; D remains unclear. The assigned J gene may be wrong: the sequence end matches TRBJ2-7 better. The CDR3 totals 15 residues. CDR1 is SGHRS, CDR2 YFSETQ, per germline.

As concerns this clonotype: Given a much more abundant clone one base away, this may be a read error. The chain uses TRBV29-1 and TRBJ2-5; 9 nucleotides align to TRBD1. This CDR3 spans 18 amino acids. Germline V gives CDR1 SQVTM, CDR2 ANQGSEA. DNA for the CDR3: TGCAGCGTTGAAGATCGGACTGACCGGGACAGGGACCACGAGACCCAGTACTTC. Residues: CSVEDRTDRDRDHETQYF. The full variable domain, completed using reference TRBV29-1 and TRBJ2-5, is SAVISQKPSRDICQRGTSLTIQCQVDSQVTMMFWYRQQPGQSLTLIATANQGSEATYESGFVIDKFPISRPNLTFSTLTVSNMSPEDSSIYLCSVEDRTDRDRDHETQYFGPGTRLLVL.

The chain joins TRBV5-6 to TRBJ2-7, with TRBD2 matching over 7 bases. The CDR3 is 15 amino acids. Trimming at V came to 4 bases and at J to 2 bases, leaving 9 bases not matched to a gene. The germline V gene has CDR1 SGHDT and CDR2 YYEEEE. CDR3 sequence: CASSPLSGPTYEQYF. Here the CDR3 DNA reads TGTGCCAGCAGCCCCCTTAGCGGGCCAACCTACGAGCAGTACTTC.

This clonotype appeared once. V usage is TRBV20-1 and J usage is TRBJ1-6; 7 nucleotides align to TRBD1. The V and J ends lost 6 bases and 9 bases, in that order; junction bases with no gene match: 17. CDR3 size: 16 residues. CDR1 and CDR2 from the germline V gene are DFQATT and SNEGSKA (reference sequence). CDR3 loop: CSAPGGGTSERSPLHF. The CDR3 bases are TGCAGTGCCCCAGGGGGGGGGACCAGCGAACGTTCACCCCTCCACTTT.

This sequence joins TRBV15 and TRBJ2-3; a weak D match, TRBD1 (6 bases). The germline CDR1 and CDR2 sequences are LNHNV and YYDKDF (reference sequence). The length of the CDR3 is 15 residues. Trimming shortened V by 0 bases and J by 7 bases, and 14 bases separated the two germline ends. CDR3 in amino acids: CATSRDLEGVNTQYF. CDR3 in DNA: TGTGCCACCAGCAGAGATCTTGAGGGGGTCAATACGCAGTATTTT.

V and J are TRBV2 and TRBJ2-5; D call uncertain. This CDR3 has 15 residues. V was pared by 4 bases and J by 2 bases, with 14 bases between. The V gene's germline CDR1 is SNHLY and CDR2 FYNNEI. CDR3: CASSGTAAQQETQYF. The CDR3 nucleotides are TGTGCCAGCAGTGGGACCGCGGCACAGCAAGAGACCCAGTACTTC.

This clonotype showed up just once. The genes are TRBV15 and TRBJ2-2, with 10 positions matching TRBD1. The CDR3 runs 18 residues. Looked up from germline, CDR1 is LNHNV and CDR2 is YYDKDF (reference sequence). V gave up 0 bases and J gave up 0 bases; unmatched junction bases: 4. CDR3 DNA: TGTGCCACCAGCAGAGATTGGGACAGGGGAACGAACACCGGGGAGCTGTTTTTT. It encodes CATSRDWDRGTNTGELFF. Complete variable domain (other parts from reference TRBV15 and TRBJ2-2): DAMVIQNPRYQVTQFGKPVTLSCSQTLNHNVMYWYQQKSSQAPKLLFHYYDKDFNNEADTPDNFQSRRPNTSFCFLDIRSPGLGDTAMYLCATSRDWDRGTNTGELFFGEGSRLTVL.

The rearrangement joins TRBV4-2 to TRBJ2-3; D call uncertain. The CDR3 sequence is 13 residues long. V was shortened by 3 bases and J by 4 bases, with 8 bases between the two germline ends. Germline loops: CDR1 LGHNA, CDR2 YNFKEQ. The CDR3 nucleotides are TGTGCCAGCAGCCAGAACCACCCAGATACGCAGTATTTT. Translating gives CASSQNHPDTQYF.

The chain recombines TRBV4-1 with TRBJ2-7; TRBD2 matches 7 bases. CDR3 length: 16 residues. Germline V CDR1 and CDR2: MGHRA, YSYEKL. V was clipped by 0 bases and J by 2 bases; unmatched bases: 7. This CDR3 is CASSQDMAGEPYEQYF. Written as DNA, the CDR3 is TGCGCCAGCAGCCAAGACATGGCGGGAGAACCCTACGAGCAGTACTTC.

The V call is TRBV6-5, the J call TRBJ1-2; D perhaps matches TRBD1 (5 bases). Germline assignment: CDR1 MNHEY and CDR2 SVGAGI. The CDR3 is 13 residues long. Trimming removed 5 bases at V and 8 bases at J, with 15 bases between. This CDR3 reads CASSPGPVEGYTF. CDR3 nucleotide sequence: TGTGCCAGCAGTCCGGGACCAGTGGAAGGCTACACCTTC.

V and J are TRBV2 and TRBJ2-5, with D possibly TRBD1 on 5 matching bases. The CDR3 contains 15 residues. Trimming shortened V by 2 bases and J by 4 bases, and 14 bases separated the two germline ends. Germline-derived CDR1 and CDR2 are SNHLY and FYNNEI. The chain's CDR3 is CASSENPRRAETQYF. CDR3 DNA sequence: TGTGCCAGCAGTGAAAATCCGCGCAGGGCAGAGACCCAGTACTTC.

The chain joins TRBV20-1 to TRBJ1-5; 9 bases line up with TRBD1. Unmatched junction bases numbered 6, after V lost 5 bases and J lost 4 bases. The CDR3 length is 14 residues. CDR1 is DFQATT and CDR2 is SNEGSKA in the germline V gene (reference sequence). CDR3: CSAPLGTGNQPQHF. CDR3 bases: TGCAGTGCTCCGCTCGGGACAGGGAATCAGCCCCAGCATTTT.

The rearrangement joins TRBV6-4 to TRBJ2-3, with D hard to call. The CDR3 runs 16 residues. In germline, CDR1 is MRHNA, CDR2 SNTAGT. The germline V and J ends were trimmed by 7 bases and 2 bases, with 19 bases remaining between them. CDR3 bases: TGTGCCAGCACCCTCGGGCTACCTCTTCACACAGATACGCAGTATTTT. Its protein is CASTLGLPLHTDTQYF.

V and J are TRBV7-3 and TRBJ2-7, with D possibly being TRBD2 (6 bases). This CDR3 contains 13 residues. CDR1 is SGHTA and CDR2 is FQGTGA in the germline V gene. The V gene lost 4 bases and the J gene lost 8 bases, with 15 bases spanning the gap. This CDR3 reads CASSSPGVKKQYF. DNA of the CDR3: TGTGCCAGCAGCTCCCCGGGAGTTAAAAAGCAGTACTTC.